What follows are 14 T cell receptor beta chains derived from one specimen sequenced in a study of response to subunit inactivated influenza vaccine. One entry per CDR3 protein results from TCRdb running MiXCR on the RT-PCR reads. Of fewer than 700,000 distinct CDR3 sequences in the sample, 10% to 15% were seen once. The source was PBMCs from blood, collected roughly 45 days after vaccination. All receptors come from a man between 50 and 59 years old who received an inactivated influenza vaccine.

This clonotype has a handful of counts. The chain uses TRBV5-6 and TRBJ2-1, with a possible D match to TRBD1 (5 bases). Per germline, CDR1 SGHDT and CDR2 YYEEEE. CDR3 length equals 14 residues. V lost 0 bases to trimming and J lost 10 bases, with 14 bases between them. Here the CDR3 reads CASSLGQIGREQFF. In DNA, the CDR3 is TGTGCCAGCAGCTTGGGACAGATAGGCCGGGAGCAGTTCTTC. Combining the CDR3 with reference TRBV5-6 and TRBJ2-1 gives the whole variable domain DAGVTQSPTHLIKTRGQQVTLRCSPKSGHDTVSWYQQALGQGPQFIFQYYEEEERQRGNFPDRFSGHQFPNYSSELNVNALLLGDSALYLCASSLGQIGREQFFGPGTRLTVL.

This clonotype was seen more than once but under ten times. The genes are TRBV20-1 and TRBJ2-7, with TRBD1 matching 11 bases. Looked up from germline, CDR1 is DFQATT and CDR2 is SNEGSKA (reference sequence). The CDR3 loop spans 14 amino acids. V trimming: 3 bases; J trimming: 4 bases; junction bases outside the gene matches: 5. The CDR3 loop is CSARKDRGHYEQYF. The CDR3 bases are TGCAGTGCTAGGAAGGACAGGGGGCATTACGAGCAGTACTTC.

The chain is built from TRBV29-1 and TRBJ2-7; TRBD1 matches 8 bases. The CDR3 spans 15 residues. Germline loops: CDR1 SQVTM, CDR2 ANQGSEA. With V trimmed by 4 bases and J by 0 bases, 8 bases remained unmatched. The CDR3 loop is CSVVGTGGPSYEQYF. The CDR3, as DNA: TGCAGCGTTGTCGGAACAGGGGGGCCCTCCTACGAGCAGTACTTC.

This chain links TRBV6-2 or TRBV6-3 with TRBJ2-3; 7 bases align to TRBD1. V lost 2 bases and J lost 3; bases outside the gene matches: 5. Germline V gene data show CDR1 as MNHEY and CDR2 as SVGEGT. The length of the CDR3 is 15 residues. The CDR3 loop reads CASSYREQGTDTQYF. The CDR3 coding sequence is TGTGCCAGCAGTTACCGGGAACAGGGGACAGATACGCAGTATTTT.

V usage is TRBV29-1 and J usage is TRBJ2-3; 12 positions match TRBD1. CDR3 length equals 14 residues. Trimming at V came to 6 bases and at J to 4 bases, leaving 5 bases not matched to a gene. CDR1 is SQVTM and CDR2 is ANQGSEA in the germline V gene. The CDR3 sequence is CSVGTGGLADTQYF. The CDR3 bases are TGCAGCGTGGGGACAGGGGGCCTCGCAGATACGCAGTATTTT.

The chain is built from TRBV6-1 and TRBJ2-1; 7 nucleotides align to TRBD1. Trimming took 6 bases from V and 3 from J; bases not matched to a gene: 5. The CDR3 has 14 amino acids. Germline V gene lookup returns CDR1 MNHNS and CDR2 SASEGT. CDR3 bases: TGTGCCAGCAGACGACAGGGAAACTACAATGAGCAGTTCTTC. Protein: CASRRQGNYNEQFF.

This clonotype showed up many times. This chain connects TRBV12-3 or TRBV12-4 to TRBJ2-1; D gene unclear. The CDR3 contains 13 residues. V was pared by 7 bases and J by 3 bases, with 10 bases between. The CDR3 loop is CASTTSRYNEQFF. The CDR3 DNA sequence: TGTGCCAGCACCACCAGCCGCTACAATGAGCAGTTCTTC.

The chain joins TRBV9 to TRBJ2-1; tentatively, D is TRBD2 (6 bases). Per germline, CDR1 SGDLS and CDR2 YYNGEE. CDR3 length: 12 amino acids. The V gene lost 4 bases and the J gene lost 11 bases, with 13 bases spanning the gap. CDR3 sequence reads: CASSPGDFQQFF. The CDR3 region has the DNA TGTGCCAGCAGCCCCGGGGACTTCCAGCAGTTCTTC.

The chain employs TRBV4-1 and TRBJ2-7; 10 positions agree with TRBD2. V trimming: 4 bases; J trimming: 2 bases; junction bases outside the gene matches: 8. The CDR3 has 16 amino acids. Germline V lookup: CDR1 MGHRA, CDR2 YSYEKL. CDR3 nucleotide sequence: TGCGCCAGCAGCCGAGATAGCGGGGGGAACACCTACGAGCAGTACTTC. It specifies CASSRDSGGNTYEQYF.

This clonotype was detected only a few times. The chain couples TRBV7-9 to TRBJ2-2; 8 positions agree with TRBD2. Unmatched junction bases numbered 11, after V lost 3 bases and J lost 5 bases. The CDR3 spans 17 residues. Germline-derived CDR1 and CDR2 are SEHNR and FQNEAQ (reference sequence). CDR3 region: CASSFPTGTSGTGELFF. The CDR3 region has the DNA TGTGCCAGCAGCTTCCCCACCGGGACTAGTGGTACCGGGGAGCTGTTTTTT. Variable domain in full (rest from reference TRBV7-9 and TRBJ2-2): DTGVSQNPRHKITKRGQNVTFRCDPISEHNRLYWYRQTLGQGPEFLTYFQNEAQLEKSRLLSDRFSAERPKGSFSTLEIQRTEQGDSAMYLCASSFPTGTSGTGELFFGEGSRLTVL.

The chain links TRBV5-5 to TRBJ1-5, with D possibly matching TRBD1 (5 bases). Deletions cut 1 base from V and 1 base from J, with 12 bases between. This CDR3 comprises 16 residues. Germline V gene sequence: CDR1 SGHKS, CDR2 YYEKEE (reference sequence). CDR3 DNA sequence: TGTGCCAGCAGCTTGTACCAGGGTGGAAGCAATCAGCCCCAGCATTTT. It codes for CASSLYQGGSNQPQHF.

This chain links TRBV28 with TRBJ2-1, with D perhaps given as TRBD1 or TRBD2 (5 bases each). Germline V CDR1 and CDR2: MDHEN, SYDVKM. The CDR3 is 16 residues long. Trimming took off 7 bases at V and 3 bases at J, with 19 bases between the two ends. CDR3 region: CASTSGWGISYNEQFF. CDR3 in DNA: TGTGCCAGCACCTCGGGCTGGGGGATAAGCTACAATGAGCAGTTCTTC.

The V gene is TRBV6-2 or TRBV6-3, the J gene TRBJ2-1; D is ambiguous. Germline V lookup: CDR1 MNHEY, CDR2 SVGEGT. V was pared by 5 bases and J by 4 bases, with 12 bases between. The CDR3 runs 14 residues. The CDR3 protein is CASSPVLWYNEQFF. As DNA, the CDR3 is TGTGCCAGCAGTCCTGTTTTGTGGTACAATGAGCAGTTCTTC.

This rearrangement joins TRBV10-3 to TRBJ2-6, with 11 nucleotides matching TRBD2. V shed 3 bases, J shed 0 bases, and the junction held 7 bases outside the gene matches. This CDR3 is 19 amino acids long. Germline loops: CDR1 ENHRY, CDR2 SYGVKD. The DNA of the CDR3 is TGTGCCATCAGTGATTTTACTAGCGGGGGAAGCTCTGGGGCCAACGTCCTGACTTTC. Residues: CAISDFTSGGSSGANVLTF.